The 2 T cell receptor beta chains reported below all come from one sample, sequenced in a study of T cells after yellow fever vaccination. MiXCR, applied by TCRdb to the 5' RACE reads, yields one record per CDR3 protein. The sample holds 300,000 to 350,000 distinct CDR3 sequences; about 8.3% are singletons and the top ten take approximately 15%. The material sequenced was PBMCs, taken roughly 45 days after the first yellow fever vaccination. These receptors were collected from a man younger than 30 who received the YFV17D yellow fever vaccine.

This clonotype was found a few times. V and J are TRBV2 and TRBJ2-2; no clear D gene. The CDR3 runs 15 residues. The germline CDR1 and CDR2 sequences are SNHLY and FYNNEI. V was cut by 3 bases and J by 6 bases, with 14 bases left in between. This CDR3 reads CASSEVHPSPGELFF. Here the CDR3 DNA reads TGTGCCAGCAGTGAGGTGCACCCGAGCCCCGGGGAGCTGTTTTTT.

This clonotype was seen repeatedly, ten times or more. This chain joins TRBV7-2 and TRBJ2-5; 9 positions match TRBD2. Germline V gene sequence: CDR1 SGHTA, CDR2 FQGNSA. The CDR3 length is 16 residues. V lost 3 bases to trimming and J lost 1 base; unmatched junction nucleotides: 6. CDR3 loop: CASSLSGAGGQETQYF. The CDR3 region has the DNA TGTGCCAGCAGCTTGAGTGGAGCGGGGGGCCAAGAGACCCAGTACTTC.